This record covers a single TCR beta chain. Separate cDNA molecules each had unique molecular identifiers attached to them. TCRdb redid the calling of the 5' RACE reads with MiXCR, one entry per CDR3 protein. Altogether about 80,000 distinct CDR3 sequences are present, 15% to 20% being singletons, with the ten largest covering 2.9%. The CDR3 totals 14 residues. CDR1 SGHVS and CDR2 FQNEAQ come from the germline V gene. V was pared by 4 bases and J by 4 bases, with 7 bases of the junction left unmatched. This entry comes from a study of early T cells in non-severe SARS-CoV-2 infection. Sequencing was done on a sample of whole blood. The chain couples TRBV7-8 to TRBJ2-7; 7 bases are shared with TRBD2. This receptor was taken from an adult who was a healthcare worker with PCR-confirmed SARS-CoV-2 infection or an uninfected control (not recorded which). DNA of the CDR3: TGTGCCAGCAGCTCCATGGGAGCGGGGTACGAGCAGTACTTC. Translated: CASSSMGAGYEQYF.